One and the same sample provided the 28 T cell receptor beta chains below, sequenced in a study of blood T cell repertoires in COVID-19. Data came from immunoSEQ multiplex PCR; TCRdb stores just in-frame clones and leaves some out. The repertoire consists of more than 200,000 clones, with about nine tenths occurring once and the leading ten covering almost 4%. The specimen sequenced was PBMCs or T cells enriched from blood (not recorded which). These receptors came from a young woman with acute COVID-19.

The chain links TRBV20-1 to TRBJ2-2; no clear D. This CDR3 region has 15 residues. CDR1 DFQATT and CDR2 SNEGSKA come from the germline V gene (reference sequence). V was clipped by 3 bases and J by 3 bases, with 14 bases between them. The CDR3 sequence: CSASRGFTDTGELFF. The CDR3 DNA sequence: TGCAGTGCTAGTCGAGGATTTACCGACACCGGGGAGCTGTTTTTT.

The chain is built from TRBV19 and TRBJ1-6; 10 bases are a match to TRBD1. V was clipped by 5 bases and J by 4 bases; unmatched bases: 8. CDR3 length: 17 residues. CDR1 is LNHDA and CDR2 is SQIVND in the germline V gene (reference sequence). The CDR3 bases are TGTGCCAGTAGTCCAGGGACAGGGGCCAGGTATAATTCACCCCTCCACTTT. Protein product: CASSPGTGARYNSPLHF.

This chain links TRBV30 with TRBJ1-4; TRBD1 might be the D (5 bases). The germline V gene has CDR1 GTSNPN and CDR2 SVGIG (reference sequence). V was shortened by 1 base and J by 7 bases, with 13 bases between the two germline ends. The CDR3 length is 14 residues. The CDR3 bases are TGTGCCTGGAGTGCAGGGACTTATACTGAAAAACTGTTTTTT. This encodes CAWSAGTYTEKLFF.

This clone was detected once. This rearrangement joins TRBV28 to TRBJ2-3; TRBD2 agrees at 8 bases. The CDR3 runs to 18 residues. Germline V gene data show CDR1 as MDHEN and CDR2 as SYDVKM. Trimming removed 6 bases from V and 1 base from J; junction bases left unmatched: 15. The CDR3 nucleotides read TGTGCCAGCAGCTCTTGGGCGTCGGGGGGGGCCCGCACAGATACGCAGTATTTT. The encoded protein is CASSSWASGGARTDTQYF.

There are a few counts of this clone. The V and J genes are TRBV28 and TRBJ1-4; 7 positions match TRBD1. Germline CDR1 reads MDHEN; CDR2 reads SYDVKM. This CDR3 region has 14 residues. V gave up 3 bases and J gave up 7 bases; unmatched junction bases: 5. Written as DNA, the CDR3 is TGTGCCAGCAGTTTCATGACAGGGATTGAAAAACTGTTTTTT. Protein: CASSFMTGIEKLFF.

The V call is TRBV10-3, the J call TRBJ2-1, with D unresolved. The CDR3 has 15 amino acids. Germline-derived CDR1 and CDR2 are ENHRY and SYGVKD. V lost 0 bases and J lost 6, with 12 bases in between. The CDR3 reads CAISESVSVRNEQFF. CDR3 coding DNA: TGTGCCATCAGTGAGTCAGTTAGTGTGCGCAATGAGCAGTTCTTC.

The V and J genes are TRBV27 and TRBJ1-1, with no clear D. Germline V gives CDR1 MNHEY, CDR2 SMNVEV (reference sequence). V was cut by 3 bases and J by 0 bases, with 8 bases left in between. The CDR3 has 14 residues. The CDR3 loop is CASSLALVNTEAFF. CDR3 DNA sequence: TGTGCCAGCAGTTTGGCCCTCGTGAACACTGAAGCTTTCTTT.

The chain joins TRBV5-5 to TRBJ1-2; D remains ambiguous. The germline V gene encodes CDR1 SGHKS and CDR2 YYEKEE (reference sequence). CDR3 length equals 15 residues. Trimming removed 0 bases from V and 1 base from J, with 10 bases in between. CDR3 bases: TGTGCCAGCAGCTTGGAAACATTTGGTAACTATGGCTACACCTTC. Amino acid sequence: CASSLETFGNYGYTF. The whole variable domain, filled in from reference TRBV5-5 and TRBJ1-2, reads DAGVTQSPTHLIKTRGQQVTLRCSPISGHKSVSWYQQVLGQGPQFIFQYYEKEERGRGNFPDRFSARQFPNYSSELNVNALLLGDSALYLCASSLETFGNYGYTFGSGTRLTVV.

A few counts support this clone. The gene calls are TRBV6-5 and TRBJ2-7, with TRBD1 matching over 9 bases. Per the germline V gene, CDR1 is MNHEY and CDR2 is SVGAGI. Trimming cost V 7 bases and J 1 base; bases outside gene matches: 8. The CDR3 contains 15 residues. CDR3 region: CASTRGTGKSYEQYF. CDR3 in DNA: TGTGCCAGCACCAGGGGGACAGGGAAATCCTACGAGCAGTACTTC.

This clone was seen only a few times. The genes are TRBV10-3 and TRBJ1-1, with D maybe TRBD1 (5 bases). Germline CDR1 and CDR2: ENHRY and SYGVKD. Trimming took off 0 bases at V and 6 bases at J, with 14 bases between the two ends. The length of the CDR3 is 15 residues. The DNA of the CDR3 is TGTGCCATCAGTGAGTCGACTCAGGGTATCGCTGAAGCTTTCTTT. It is translated as CAISESTQGIAEAFF.

This chain's CDR3 is CASNSLDREGVYGYTF. For the CDR3, the DNA is TGTGCCAGCAACTCCCTGGACAGGGAAGGGGTCTATGGCTACACCTTC. This rearrangement joins TRBV28 to TRBJ1-2, with 8 bases aligning to TRBD1. V shed 7 bases, J shed 4 bases, and the junction held 14 bases outside the gene matches. The CDR3 has 16 amino acids. In germline, CDR1 is MDHEN, CDR2 SYDVKM.

The chain combines TRBV7-9 with TRBJ2-3, with TRBD2 identical over 10 bases. V lost 3 bases and J lost 2; bases outside the gene matches: 5. The CDR3 spans 16 residues. Germline lookup yields CDR1 SEHNR and CDR2 FQNEAQ (reference sequence). The CDR3 loop is CASSFPLAGNTDTQYF. Here the CDR3 DNA reads TGTGCCAGCAGCTTTCCACTAGCGGGGAACACAGATACGCAGTATTTT.

The gene calls are TRBV7-7 and TRBJ2-5, with 13 bases that match TRBD2. Looked up from germline, CDR1 is SSHAT and CDR2 is FNYEAQ (reference sequence). The CDR3 runs to 16 residues. Trimming removed 5 bases from V and 5 bases from J; junction bases left unmatched: 8. CDR3 sequence reads: CASSPWGLAGMETQYF. The CDR3 DNA reads TGTGCCAGCAGCCCCTGGGGACTAGCGGGGATGGAGACCCAGTACTTC.

The chain uses TRBV5-1 and TRBJ1-1, with 9 bases that match TRBD1. Trimming took 4 bases from V and 4 from J; bases not matched to a gene: 8. The CDR3 length is 15 residues. The germline V gene encodes CDR1 SGHRS and CDR2 YFSETQ. DNA for the CDR3: TGCGCCAGCAGCGCGGGGACAGGGAAATCCACTGAAGCTTTCTTT. It is translated as CASSAGTGKSTEAFF.

The chain joins TRBV19 to TRBJ1-2, with 10 bases aligning to TRBD1. The V and J ends lost 7 bases and 1 base, in that order; junction bases with no gene match: 9. Germline-derived CDR1 and CDR2 are LNHDA and SQIVND (reference sequence). The CDR3 is 16 amino acids. CDR3 sequence (DNA): TGTGCCAGTATCCCGCGGACAGGGGGACATAACTATGGCTACACCTTC. It translates to CASIPRTGGHNYGYTF.

This rearrangement joins TRBV2 to TRBJ1-5, with D uncertain. CDR1 and CDR2 (germline): SNHLY, FYNNEI. The V and J ends lost 4 bases and 0 bases respectively, with 16 bases between them. CDR3 length: 17 amino acids. As DNA, the CDR3 is TGTGCCAGCAGTGGGCAGAGTGGACTAAGTAGCAATCAGCCCCAGCATTTT. Its translation: CASSGQSGLSSNQPQHF.

The CDR3 spells CASSQDRSYGYTF. CDR3 bases: TGTGCCAGCAGCCAAGATCGTTCCTATGGCTACACCTTC. The V and J genes are TRBV14 and TRBJ1-2; D is uncertain. Germline CDR1 reads SGHDN; CDR2 reads FVKESK. The length of the CDR3 is 13 residues. Trimming removed 0 bases at V and 4 bases at J, with 6 bases between.

This chain connects TRBV3-1 (or the pseudogene TRBV3-2) to TRBJ1-6; D perhaps matches TRBD1 (6 bases). In germline, CDR1 is LGHDT, CDR2 YNNKEL (reference sequence). V was trimmed by 3 bases and J by 14 bases, leaving 17 bases between them. There are 14 residues in the CDR3. CDR3 region: CASSHHGAGGTLHF. CDR3 sequence (DNA): TGTGCCAGCAGCCACCATGGGGCGGGGGGCACCCTCCACTTT.

The rearrangement uses TRBV6-2 or TRBV6-3 and TRBJ2-7; TRBD1 agrees at 8 bases. This CDR3 spans 14 amino acids. V lost 5 bases, J lost 3 bases, and 6 bases stayed unmatched. Germline CDR1 and CDR2: MNHEY and SVGEGT. The CDR3 DNA follows: TGTGCCAGCAGTCCCTACAGGGGGAGCTACGAGCAGTACTTC. This sequence encodes CASSPYRGSYEQYF.

The chain uses TRBV27 and TRBJ1-1; D is possibly TRBD1 (5 bases). Germline assignment: CDR1 MNHEY and CDR2 SMNVEV (reference sequence). V lost 3 bases, J lost 1 base, and 9 bases lay in between. The CDR3 runs to 14 residues. The CDR3: CASSFREGNTEAFF. Here the CDR3 DNA reads TGTGCCAGCAGTTTCAGGGAAGGGAACACTGAAGCTTTCTTT.

This chain connects TRBV28 to TRBJ2-4; 9 positions match TRBD1. J gave up 8 bases and V 5 bases, and 4 bases lay outside the gene matches. Per the germline V gene, CDR1 is MDHEN and CDR2 is SYDVKM. The CDR3 extends over 13 amino acids. CDR3 sequence (DNA): TGTGCCAGCAGTGCTGGACAGGGGTACATTCAGTACTTC. Translated: CASSAGQGYIQYF.

This rearrangement joins TRBV7-9 to TRBJ1-2, with 7 bases fitting TRBD1. CDR3 length: 11 amino acids. With V trimmed by 11 bases and J by 6 bases, 6 bases remained unmatched. Germline V gene data show CDR1 as SEHNR and CDR2 as FQNEAQ (reference sequence). The CDR3 coding sequence is TGTGCCGGGGGACAGTCAGATGGCTACACCTTC. It translates to CAGGQSDGYTF.

On this clone itself: Other DNA sequences in the same sample also yield this CDR3. This chain links TRBV7-9 with TRBJ1-2; 8 bases fit TRBD1. The CDR3 has 14 amino acids. Germline V gives CDR1 SEHNR, CDR2 FQNEAQ (reference sequence). Trimming removed 5 bases from V and 5 bases from J; junction bases left unmatched: 7. The CDR3 region is CASSLGQGGYGYTF. As DNA, the CDR3 is TGTGCCAGCAGCCTCGGACAGGGAGGTTATGGCTACACCTTC.

The V and J genes are TRBV6-1 and TRBJ2-1, with 7 bases fitting TRBD1. The junction had 9 bases not matched to a gene; V was cut back by 5 bases and J by 8 bases. Germline CDR1 is MNHNS and CDR2 is SASEGT. This CDR3 region has 14 residues. The CDR3 nucleotides read TGTGCCAGCAGTCAGGGACAGTCAGGCGATGAGCAGTTCTTC. It is translated as CASSQGQSGDEQFF.

This sequence joins TRBV27 and TRBJ1-2, with D maybe TRBD1 (6 bases). Per germline, CDR1 MNHEY and CDR2 SMNVEV (reference sequence). The length of the CDR3 is 14 residues. V was clipped by 1 base and J by 6 bases, with 12 bases between them. The CDR3 protein is CASSLLAGADGYTF. The CDR3 coding sequence is TGTGCCAGCAGTTTATTGGCAGGGGCCGATGGCTACACCTTC.

The chain recombines TRBV25-1 with TRBJ1-4, with 8 bases aligning to TRBD1. Germline-derived CDR1 and CDR2 are MGHDK and SYGVNS. There are 17 residues in the CDR3. J was trimmed by 5 bases and V by 3 bases; bases with no gene match: 11. The CDR3 nucleotides are TGTGCCAGCAGTGACAGCCCCAGGACAGGGCAAAATGAAAAACTGTTTTTT. Amino acids: CASSDSPRTGQNEKLFF.

This chain uses TRBV19 with TRBJ2-7, with a weak D call TRBD1 (6 bases). V lost 5 bases, J lost 6 bases, and 14 bases lay in between. CDR1 is LNHDA, CDR2 SQIVND, per germline (reference sequence). The CDR3 contains 13 residues. CDR3 region: CASSPTGYREQYF. The CDR3 nucleotides read TGTGCCAGTAGTCCTACAGGGTATCGCGAGCAGTACTTC.

The chain employs TRBV19 and TRBJ1-5; no clear D. Between the trimmed V and J ends, which lost 5 bases and 3 bases, there was a span of 5 bases. Germline V CDR1 and CDR2: LNHDA, SQIVND (reference sequence). The CDR3 sequence is 12 residues long. In DNA, the CDR3 is TGTGCCAGTAGTCCCAACAATCAGCCCCAGCATTTT. Its translation: CASSPNNQPQHF.